The rows below give T cell receptor beta chains drawn from one sample of a study of shared clonotypes between healthy human individuals. The repertoire was sequenced with immunoSEQ multiplex PCR; TCRdb's copy has only in-frame clones and lacks some. The profile shows about 1 million clones, approximately 70% of them singletons. Specimen: memory CD4+ T cells sorted from blood. The receptor source for this set is a man younger than 35 in good health. CDR3s leave out the opening cysteine and the closing phenylalanine or tryptophan.

V	J	CDR3
TRBV29-1	TRBJ2-5	SAAGTSEETQY
TRBV5-3	TRBJ2-5	ARSRPYDSWETQY
TRBV25-1	TRBJ2-1	ASSGGDPAYNEQF
TRBV7-9	TRBJ1-4	ASSYGTGAANEKLF
TRBV11-2	TRBJ2-7	ASSLTAGSYEQY
TRBV5-1	TRBJ1-3	ASSWAGGTSSGNTIY
TRBV5-1	TRBJ2-2	ASSFGTSNTGELF
TRBV5-5	TRBJ2-1	ASSLDPAGANNEQF
TRBV7-9	TRBJ2-7	ASSLGPIYEQY
TRBV6-1	TRBJ2-7	ASSLGQGGYEQY
TRBV27	TRBJ2-7	ASRGGTSGRSEQY
TRBV7-9	TRBJ2-6	ASSSKGGANVLT